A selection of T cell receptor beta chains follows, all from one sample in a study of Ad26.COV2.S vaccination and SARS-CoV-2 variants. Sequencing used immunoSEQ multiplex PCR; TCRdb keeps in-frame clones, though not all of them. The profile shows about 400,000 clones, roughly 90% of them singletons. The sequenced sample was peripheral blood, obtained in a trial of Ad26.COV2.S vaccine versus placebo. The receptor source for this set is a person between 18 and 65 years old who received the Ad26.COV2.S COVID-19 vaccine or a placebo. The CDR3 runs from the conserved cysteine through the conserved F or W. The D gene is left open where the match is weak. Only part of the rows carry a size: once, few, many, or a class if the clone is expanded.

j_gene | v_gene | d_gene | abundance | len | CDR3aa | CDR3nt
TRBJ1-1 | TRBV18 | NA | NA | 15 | CASSPPTGIYTEAFF | TGTGCCAGCTCACCCCCTACAGGAATATACACTGAAGCTTTCTTT
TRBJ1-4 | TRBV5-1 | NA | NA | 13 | CASGAAGGEKLFF | TGCGCCAGCGGGGCCGCCGGGGGTGAAAAACTGTTTTTT
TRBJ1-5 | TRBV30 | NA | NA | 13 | CAWSGGNNQPQHF | TGTGCCTGGAGTGGAGGGAATAATCAGCCCCAGCATTTT
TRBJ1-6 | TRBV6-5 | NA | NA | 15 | CASSPKRSGYSPLHF | TGTGCCAGCAGCCCCAAGCGGTCAGGGTATTCACCCCTCCACTTT
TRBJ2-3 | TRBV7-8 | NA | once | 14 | CASSLKGSTDTQYF | TGTGCCAGCAGCTTAAAGGGCAGCACAGATACGCAGTATTTT
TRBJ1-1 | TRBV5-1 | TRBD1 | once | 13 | CASSIDRDTEAFF | TGCGCCAGCAGCATTGACAGGGACACTGAAGCTTTCTTT
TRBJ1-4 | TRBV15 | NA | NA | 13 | CATSGGPNEKLFF | TGTGCCACCAGCGGGGGCCCAAATGAAAAACTGTTTTTT
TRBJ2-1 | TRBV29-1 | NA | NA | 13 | CSVELGSYNEQFF | TGCAGCGTTGAACTCGGGAGCTACAATGAGCAGTTCTTC
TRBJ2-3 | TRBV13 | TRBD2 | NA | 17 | CASSLFLAGPSTDTQYF | TGTGCCAGCAGCTTGTTCCTAGCGGGTCCTAGCACAGATACGCAGTATTTT
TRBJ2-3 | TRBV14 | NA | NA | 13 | CASSQVLTDTQYF | TGTGCCAGCAGCCAAGTCCTCACAGATACGCAGTATTTT
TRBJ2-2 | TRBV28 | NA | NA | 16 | CASSLGRRRNTGELFF | TGTGCCAGCAGTCTAGGAAGGCGGAGGAACACCGGGGAGCTGTTTTTT
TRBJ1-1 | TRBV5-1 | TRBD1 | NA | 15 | CASRSGQGLVTEAFF | TGCGCCAGCAGGTCTGGACAGGGTTTGGTCACTGAAGCTTTCTTT
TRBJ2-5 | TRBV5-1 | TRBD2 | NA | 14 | CASKPFSGSETQYF | TGCGCCAGCAAACCGTTTAGCGGGAGCGAGACCCAGTACTTC